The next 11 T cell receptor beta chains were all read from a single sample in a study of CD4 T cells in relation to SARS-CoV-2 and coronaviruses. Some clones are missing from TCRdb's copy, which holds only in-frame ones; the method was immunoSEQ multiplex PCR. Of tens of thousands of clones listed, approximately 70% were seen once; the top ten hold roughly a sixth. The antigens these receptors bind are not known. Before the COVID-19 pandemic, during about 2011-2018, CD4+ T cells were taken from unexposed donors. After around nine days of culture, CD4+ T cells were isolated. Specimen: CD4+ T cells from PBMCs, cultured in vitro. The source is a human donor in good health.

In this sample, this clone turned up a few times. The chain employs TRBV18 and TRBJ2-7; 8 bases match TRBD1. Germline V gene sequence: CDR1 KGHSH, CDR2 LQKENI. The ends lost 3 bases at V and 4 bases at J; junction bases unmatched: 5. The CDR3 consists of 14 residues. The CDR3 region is CASSPGQASYEQYF. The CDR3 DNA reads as TGTGCCAGCTCACCGGGACAGGCATCGTACGAGCAGTACTTC.

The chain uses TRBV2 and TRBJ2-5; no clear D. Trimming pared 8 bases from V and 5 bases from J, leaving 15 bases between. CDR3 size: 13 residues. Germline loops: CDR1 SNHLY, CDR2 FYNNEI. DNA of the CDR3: TGTGCCAGCGGCCGCCCCGGGCTGGAGACCCAGTACTTC. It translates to CASGRPGLETQYF.

CDR3 loop: CTAVDFNEKLFF. CDR3 coding DNA: TGCACGGCCGTCGATTTTAATGAAAAACTGTTTTTT. J is TRBJ1-4 and V is TRBV29-1; D ambiguous. From germline, CDR1 is SQVTM and CDR2 ANQGSEA. There are 12 residues in the CDR3. Combining the CDR3 with reference TRBV29-1 and TRBJ1-4 gives the whole variable domain SAVISQKPSRDICQRGTSLTIQCQVDSQVTMMFWYRQQPGQSLTLIATANQGSEATYESGFVIDKFPISRPNLTFSTLTVSNMSPEDSSIYLCTAVDFNEKLFFGSGTQLSVL.

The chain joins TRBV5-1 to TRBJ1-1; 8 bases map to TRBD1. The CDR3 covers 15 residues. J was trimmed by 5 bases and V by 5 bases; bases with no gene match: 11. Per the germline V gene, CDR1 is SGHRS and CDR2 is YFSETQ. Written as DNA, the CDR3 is TGCGCCAGCAGTCTGGCCGGACAGGGAGAGACTGAAGCTTTCTTT. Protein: CASSLAGQGETEAFF.

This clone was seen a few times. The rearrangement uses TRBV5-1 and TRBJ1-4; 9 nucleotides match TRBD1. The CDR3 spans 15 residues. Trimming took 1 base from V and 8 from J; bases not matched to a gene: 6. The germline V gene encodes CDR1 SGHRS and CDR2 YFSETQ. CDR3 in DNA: TGCGCCAGCAGCTTGACCGGGACAGGGAAAGAAAAACTGTTTTTT. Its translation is CASSLTGTGKEKLFF.

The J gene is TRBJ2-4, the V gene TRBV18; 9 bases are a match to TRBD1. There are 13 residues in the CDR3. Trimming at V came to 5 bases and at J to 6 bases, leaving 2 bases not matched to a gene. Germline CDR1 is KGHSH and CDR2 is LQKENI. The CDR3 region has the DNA TGTGCCAGCTCATTGGGACAGGGAAACATTCAGTACTTC. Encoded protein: CASSLGQGNIQYF.

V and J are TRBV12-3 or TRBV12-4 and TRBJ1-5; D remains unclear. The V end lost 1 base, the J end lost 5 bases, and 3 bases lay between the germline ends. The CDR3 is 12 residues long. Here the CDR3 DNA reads TGTGCCAGCAGTTTAGGGGATCAGCCCCAGCATTTT. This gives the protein CASSLGDQPQHF.

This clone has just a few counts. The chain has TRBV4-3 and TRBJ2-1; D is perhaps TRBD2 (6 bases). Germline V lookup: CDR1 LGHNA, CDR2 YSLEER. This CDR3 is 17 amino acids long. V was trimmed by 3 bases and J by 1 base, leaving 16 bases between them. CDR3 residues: CASSHGLAGLSYNEQFF. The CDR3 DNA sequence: TGCGCCAGCAGCCATGGCTTGGCGGGGTTATCCTACAATGAGCAGTTCTTC.

CDR3 loop: CASATSGAPLSEQYF. The CDR3 DNA reads TGCGCCAGCGCTACCTCGGGGGCGCCTTTGTCCGAGCAGTACTTC. V usage is TRBV5-1 and J usage is TRBJ2-7; D possibly uses TRBD1 or TRBD2 (6 bases each). This CDR3 has 15 amino acids. V lost 7 bases and J lost 6, with 23 bases in between. Germline CDR1 SGHRS, CDR2 YFSETQ.

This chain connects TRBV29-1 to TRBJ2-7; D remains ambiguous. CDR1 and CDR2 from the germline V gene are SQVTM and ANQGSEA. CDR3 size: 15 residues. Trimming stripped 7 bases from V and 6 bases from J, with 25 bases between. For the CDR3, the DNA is TGCAGCGCCCTGCCATACCCCGGTTCCTCGTCCGAGCAGTACTTC. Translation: CSALPYPGSSSEQYF.

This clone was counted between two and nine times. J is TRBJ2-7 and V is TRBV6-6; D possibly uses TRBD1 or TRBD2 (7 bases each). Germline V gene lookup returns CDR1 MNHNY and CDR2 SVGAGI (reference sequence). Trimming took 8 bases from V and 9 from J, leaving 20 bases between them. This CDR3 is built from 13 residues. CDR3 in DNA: TGTGCCAGCGGACTAGACAGGGATTGGGCGCAGTACTTC. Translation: CASGLDRDWAQYF.